The source of this TCR beta chain is a study of spatial heterogeneity in lung cancer. Notes on the study in general: More often at tumor resection than at routine follow-up, ubiquitous expanded tumor TCRs were detected in the blood.

Time point reported: sample taken at primary tumor resection. Tumor, nontumor lung or frozen PBMC supplied whole RNA, sequenced without sorting. This CDR3 comprises 14 residues. V was pared by 4 bases and J by 4 bases, with 14 bases between. From germline, CDR1 is SEHNR and CDR2 FQNEAQ (reference sequence). In this sample, this clonotype turned up a few times. Its matching antigen is unknown. Individual TCR cDNA molecules each bore their own unique molecular identifier. MiXCR was run by TCRdb on the 5' RACE reads, yielding one entry per CDR3 protein. This sample has about 95,000 distinct CDR3 sequences; roughly 10% occur once, and the top ten carry 6% to 7.5%.

This receptor was identified in a male donor with early-stage non-small cell lung cancer. Here the sequenced sample was PBMCs, taken at surgery. This rearrangement joins TRBV7-9 to TRBJ2-7; either TRBD1 or TRBD2 may supply D (5 bases each). For the CDR3, the DNA is TGTGCCAGCAGCTGGGGGTCCTCAGATTACGAGCAGTACTTC. Protein sequence: CASSWGSSDYEQYF.